The 20 T cell receptor beta chains below come from one sample, sequenced in a study of blood T cell repertoires in COVID-19. This table comes from immunoSEQ multiplex PCR, and its TCRdb copy is limited to in-frame clones, with some not included. The top ten clones hold roughly 1.9% of a sample with just over 300,000 clones, approximately 89% of them seen once. The specimen was peripheral blood. The receptors were sampled from a woman aged 30 to 39 with COVID-19, enrolled during active disease.

With respect to this clone: The same CDR3 can be traced to other DNA sequences in this sample. This chain connects TRBV27 to TRBJ1-5, with 8 bases matching TRBD1. Per the germline V gene, CDR1 is MNHEY and CDR2 is SMNVEV (reference sequence). The CDR3 is 14 residues long. The V gene end was trimmed by 5 bases and the J gene end by 5 bases; junction bases not matched to a gene: 5. The chain's CDR3 is CASSPDRGDQPQHF. CDR3 nucleotides: TGTGCCAGCAGTCCTGACAGGGGAGATCAGCCCCAGCATTTT.

The chain uses TRBV2 and TRBJ1-6; tentatively, D is TRBD1 (5 bases). Trimming removed 10 bases at V and 9 bases at J, with 16 bases between. The CDR3 loop spans 13 amino acids. The germline V gene encodes CDR1 SNHLY and CDR2 FYNNEI. CDR3 amino acids: CATYGVGGSPLHF. The CDR3 DNA is TGTGCCACCTACGGTGTGGGGGGTTCACCCCTCCACTTT.

The chain combines TRBV3-1 (or the pseudogene TRBV3-2) with TRBJ2-7, with TRBD1 identical over 8 bases. With V trimmed by 5 bases and J by 6 bases, 15 bases remained unmatched. Germline assignment: CDR1 LGHDT and CDR2 YNNKEL (reference sequence). The CDR3 runs to 16 residues. CDR3 in amino acids: CASSGPHRGLTGEQYF. CDR3 sequence (DNA): TGTGCCAGCAGCGGACCACACAGGGGGTTAACGGGCGAGCAGTACTTC.

The V gene is TRBV2, the J gene TRBJ1-1; no clear D. Per the germline V gene, CDR1 is SNHLY and CDR2 is FYNNEI. V shed 1 base and J shed 6 bases, with 6 bases lying between them. The CDR3 runs to 12 residues. This chain's CDR3 is CASSEGQAEAFF. The DNA of the CDR3 is TGTGCCAGCAGTGAAGGACAAGCTGAAGCTTTCTTT.

The chain uses TRBV9 and TRBJ2-1; 9 bases agree with TRBD2. Looked up from germline, CDR1 is SGDLS and CDR2 is YYNGEE. The CDR3 is made up of 15 amino acids. Trimming removed 2 bases from V and 6 bases from J; junction bases left unmatched: 6. The CDR3 protein is CASSVSGGTFNEQFF. The CDR3 DNA is TGTGCCAGCAGCGTTAGCGGGGGTACCTTCAATGAGCAGTTCTTC.

This rearrangement joins TRBV28 to TRBJ2-1; 9 bases match TRBD1. V lost 5 bases to trimming and J lost 6 bases; unmatched junction nucleotides: 8. Germline V lookup: CDR1 MDHEN, CDR2 SYDVKM. The CDR3 extends over 15 amino acids. The CDR3 sequence is CASSVEGQGTNEQFF. The DNA for the CDR3 is TGTGCCAGCAGTGTGGAGGGACAGGGTACCAATGAGCAGTTCTTC.

The CDR3 DNA reads TGTGCCAGTCGAGGAGGAGGTAACACTGAAGCTTTCTTT. Protein sequence: CASRGGGNTEAFF. The rearrangement uses TRBV11-3 and TRBJ1-1; D is uncertain. Germline CDR1 reads SGHNT; CDR2 reads YENEEA. The CDR3 consists of 13 residues. The ends were cut back, 9 bases at V and 2 bases at J, with 13 bases in the middle.

In its sample, this clone was seen once. Different DNA sequences within this sample yield the same CDR3. The rearrangement links TRBV18 to TRBJ1-1; D is possibly TRBD1 (5 bases). The CDR3 totals 14 residues. Germline lookup yields CDR1 KGHSH and CDR2 LQKENI. Deletions cut 3 bases from V and 1 base from J, with 9 bases between. For the CDR3, the DNA is TGTGCCAGCTCACCGCTGGACACGAACACTGAAGCTTTCTTT. This encodes CASSPLDTNTEAFF. Complete variable domain (other parts from reference TRBV18 and TRBJ1-1): NAGVMQNPRHLVRRRGQEARLRCSPMKGHSHVYWYRQLPEEGLKFMVYLQKENIIDESGMPKERFSAEFPKEGPSILRIQQVVRGDSAAYFCASSPLDTNTEAFFGQGTRLTVV.

The genes are TRBV28 and TRBJ2-5; TRBD2 aligns across 9 bases. The CDR3 loop spans 15 amino acids. J gave up 6 bases and V 5 bases, and 10 bases lay outside the gene matches. The V gene's germline CDR1 is MDHEN and CDR2 SYDVKM. CDR3 in DNA: TGTGCCAGCAGTGAATTGGGGAGCGGGAGGCAGACCCAGTACTTC. Amino acids: CASSELGSGRQTQYF.

The chain combines TRBV6-1 with TRBJ2-7; D is possibly TRBD2 (7 bases). This CDR3 contains 16 residues. Trimming removed 3 bases at V and 4 bases at J, with 19 bases between. Germline V gene lookup returns CDR1 MNHNS and CDR2 SASEGT. CDR3 sequence: CASSEGAREIGYEQYV. The CDR3 DNA is TGTGCCAGCAGTGAGGGGGCGCGGGAGATCGGGTACGAGCAGTACGTC.

Remarks on this clone: The junction departs from the called germline gene at one end, perhaps through a read error. The chain uses TRBV3-1 (or the pseudogene TRBV3-2) and TRBJ2-3; 10 bases line up with TRBD1. Germline V gives CDR1 LGHDT, CDR2 YNNKEL (reference sequence). There are 15 residues in the CDR3. The CDR3 sequence: CASSPQTGGTDTQYF. Written as DNA, the CDR3 is TGTGCCAGCAGCCCCCAGACAGGGGGCACGGATACGCAGTATTTT.

This chain connects TRBV5-3 to TRBJ2-5; 10 bases agree with TRBD1. TRBV5-3 is marked as an open reading frame, function uncertain. The CDR3 has 17 residues. V was pared by 4 bases and J by 6 bases, with 15 bases of the junction left unmatched. CDR3 sequence: CARSPRDRGPTMQTQYF. CDR3 DNA: TGTGCCAGAAGCCCAAGGGACAGGGGACCTACTATGCAGACCCAGTACTTC.

DNA of the CDR3: TGTGCCAGCACCCTAGGGGCTAGCGACACAGATACGCAGTATTTT. Amino acids: CASTLGASDTDTQYF. The chain joins TRBV6-5 to TRBJ2-3, with TRBD2 as a possible D gene (6 bases). V gave up 7 bases and J gave up 2 bases, with 16 bases separating them. The CDR3 loop spans 15 amino acids. The germline V gene encodes CDR1 MNHEY and CDR2 SVGAGI.

V and J are TRBV7-2 and TRBJ2-7, with TRBD1 as a possible D gene (5 bases). The V end was cut by 7 bases, the J end by 2 bases, with 15 bases between. The germline V gene has CDR1 SGHTA and CDR2 FQGNSA. The CDR3 extends over 14 amino acids. CDR3 in amino acids: CASTFTGGPYEQYF. CDR3 nucleotide sequence: TGTGCCAGCACCTTTACAGGCGGACCCTACGAGCAGTACTTC.

This clone was recorded a few times. This rearrangement joins TRBV12-3 or TRBV12-4 to TRBJ1-5, with no clear D. Trimming shortened V by 4 bases and J by 1 base, and 5 bases separated the two germline ends. The CDR3 is 13 amino acids. The CDR3 protein is CASSYYSNQPQHF. CDR3 in DNA: TGTGCCAGCAGTTACTACAGCAATCAGCCCCAGCATTTT.

The chain has TRBV4-3 and TRBJ2-5; D possibly corresponds to TRBD1 (5 bases). The CDR3 covers 17 residues. V was clipped by 0 bases and J by 5 bases, with 19 bases between them. The germline CDR1 and CDR2 sequences are LGHNA and YSLEER. The CDR3 spells CASSQDLVGVRAETQYF. CDR3 nucleotide sequence: TGCGCCAGCAGCCAAGATCTAGTAGGGGTCAGGGCGGAGACCCAGTACTTC.

CDR3 sequence: CASSNPASSNYGYTF. The CDR3 DNA reads as TGTGCCAGTAGTAATCCAGCGTCCTCTAACTATGGCTACACCTTC. V usage is TRBV19 and J usage is TRBJ1-2; D call uncertain. CDR3 length equals 15 residues. Germline-derived CDR1 and CDR2 are LNHDA and SQIVND (reference sequence). Trimming took 4 bases from V and 0 from J, leaving 12 bases between them.

This chain connects TRBV3-1 (or the pseudogene TRBV3-2) to TRBJ1-6; 11 bases fit TRBD1. The germline CDR1 and CDR2 sequences are LGHDT and YNNKEL (reference sequence). The CDR3 spans 15 residues. The J segment lost 7 bases and the V segment lost 4 bases, leaving 3 bases of the junction unmatched. CDR3 DNA sequence: TGTGCCAGCAGCCTAGGGACAGGGGGAAATTCACCCCTCCACTTT. Protein sequence: CASSLGTGGNSPLHF.

This chain connects TRBV2 to TRBJ2-7, with a weak D call TRBD2 (6 bases). The germline gives CDR1 SNHLY, CDR2 FYNNEI. CDR3 length: 14 residues. The V and J ends lost 3 bases and 2 bases respectively, with 11 bases between them. The CDR3 DNA reads as TGTGCCAGCAGTGACGGGGGAAGGGCCTACGAGCAGTACTTC. Translating it yields CASSDGGRAYEQYF.

In DNA form, the CDR3 reads TGTGCCAGCAGCCCTCTCAGGGGCCCGGGCGAGCAGTACTTC. Its translation: CASSPLRGPGEQYF. V gene TRBV27 combines with J gene TRBJ2-7; the D gene is possibly TRBD1 (6 bases). Trimming left V 6 bases short and J 6 bases short, with 18 bases between. CDR3 length: 14 amino acids. Germline V gene lookup returns CDR1 MNHEY and CDR2 SMNVEV (reference sequence).